This T cell receptor beta chain comes out of a study of monozygotic twins with inflammatory bowel disease. The study's findings and limits: Patient repertoire variability may have increased through differing immunosuppressive treatments.

There are 13 residues in the CDR3. Germline V lookup: CDR1 SGHDT, CDR2 YYEEEE. A word on this clonotype: The antigen is undetermined.

TCRdb reprocessed the 5' RACE reads and reports one entry per CDR3 protein, with no DNA. With about 93,000 distinct CDR3 sequences in the sample, the ten largest clones hold approximately 7%. The chain is built from TRBV5-6 and TRBJ2-1. Sequencing was carried out using blood. The TCR sequence derives from a human donor with ulcerative colitis or Crohn's disease, or a healthy co-twin of an affected twin (not recorded which). The CDR3 sequence: CASSLDSGNEQFF.